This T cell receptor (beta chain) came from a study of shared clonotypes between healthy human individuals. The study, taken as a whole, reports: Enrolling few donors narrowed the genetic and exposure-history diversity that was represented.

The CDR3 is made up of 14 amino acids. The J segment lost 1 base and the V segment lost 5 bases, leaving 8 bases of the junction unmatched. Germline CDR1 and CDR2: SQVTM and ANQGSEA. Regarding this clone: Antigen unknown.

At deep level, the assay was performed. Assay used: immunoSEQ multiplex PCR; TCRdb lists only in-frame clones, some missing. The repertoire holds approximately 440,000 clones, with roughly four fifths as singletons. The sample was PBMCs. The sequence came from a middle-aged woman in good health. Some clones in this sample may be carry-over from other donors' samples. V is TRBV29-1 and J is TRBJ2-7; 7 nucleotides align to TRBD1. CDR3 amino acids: CSVLSRGSSYEQYF. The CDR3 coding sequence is TGCAGCGTTCTATCCAGGGGGTCGTCCTACGAGCAGTACTTC.